The source of this T cell receptor (beta chain) is a study of shared clonotypes between healthy human individuals. Findings and limits, study-wide: Shared clonotypes across all four donors exceeded non-shared ones in generation probability. Naive CD4 clonotype sharing across a few donors was approximately 5%. Large sequencing depth failed to make sorted-subset sequencing complete, rarefaction showed.

About this clone: Its antigen is unidentified.

Naivety among CD8 cells was defined by CD45RO negativity and positive CCR7 selection, thereby excluding terminally differentiated effector memory CD45RA+ cells. Replicate PCRs run on sorted subsets employed 200 ng DNA, 25,000 to 35,000 T cell genomes. Sequencing used immunoSEQ multiplex PCR; TCRdb keeps in-frame clones, though not all of them. This sample has 800,000 to 950,000 clones, with about 96% found just once. This CDR3 is built from 12 residues. Per the germline V gene, CDR1 is MGHDK and CDR2 is SYGVNS. Deletions cut 5 bases from V and 2 bases from J, with 7 bases between. The source of this sequence is a man aged 25 to 45 in good health. V usage is TRBV25-1 and J usage is TRBJ2-7, with D unresolved. The sequenced material came from naive CD8+ T cells sorted from blood. CDR3 bases: TGTGCCAGCAGTTTACGGCCCTACGAGCAGTACTTC. Protein sequence: CASSLRPYEQYF.